These 24 T cell receptor beta chains share one sample of origin, sequenced in a study of T cells in Graves' hyperthyroidism and ophthalmopathy (dated by TCRdb to between 2019 and 2020). Libraries were made using multiplex PCR. The reads were generated on an Illumina HiSeq 2000. The TCR beta CDR3 regions were amplified from the RNA transcripts. The first round of RT-PCR for the TCR CDR3 was performed with the HTBI primer set and the Qiagen OneStep RT-PCR kit. TCRdb reworked the public reads: Q25 trimming with fastp, MiXCR clone assembly, productive beta chains retained. Each CDR3 protein appears once, grouped with its most common genes and DNA. This sample gives some 510,000 distinct CDR3 sequences in total; about a fifth of them show up just once. The ten most abundant clones make up about 26% of the sample. The sequenced sample was blood. The receptors shown here come from a man between 18 and 35 years old with Graves' hyperthyroidism.

This clonotype was seen a few times. This could be a read error, since a much larger clone is one nucleotide away. This chain links TRBV6-5 with TRBJ2-5, with a tentative D call TRBD2 (5 bases). Germline V gene sequence: CDR1 MNHEY, CDR2 SVGAGI. This CDR3 comprises 13 residues. The CDR3 sequence is CASRPGGQETKYF. DNA of the CDR3: TGTGCCAGCAGGCCCGGAGGCCAAGAGACCAAGTACTTC.

There are many counts of this clonotype. The chain joins TRBV7-9 to TRBJ2-5; TRBD1 is a possible D gene (6 bases). CDR3 length: 14 residues. The V and J ends lost 4 bases and 1 base respectively, with 10 bases between them. CDR1 and CDR2 from the germline V gene are SEHNR and FQNEAQ (reference sequence). The CDR3 region has the DNA TGTGCCAGCAGCTCTGGACAGCTCCAAGAGACCCAGTACTTC. Amino acid sequence: CASSSGQLQETQYF.

This clonotype occurred many times. V and J are TRBV2 and TRBJ1-1, with D uncertain. The V gene's germline CDR1 is SNHLY and CDR2 FYNNEI. The CDR3 is 12 residues long. V was clipped by 3 bases and J by 8 bases, with 10 bases between them. This CDR3 is CASSENLAEAFF. In DNA form, the CDR3 reads TGTGCCAGCAGTGAGAATCTAGCCGAAGCTTTCTTT.

At least ten counts were recorded for this clonotype. The chain has TRBV10-3 and TRBJ2-7, with 7 bases matching TRBD1. V shed 11 bases and J 3 bases; nucleotides not matched to a gene: 19. This CDR3 spans 16 amino acids. Germline CDR1 and CDR2: ENHRY and SYGVKD. CDR3 sequence: CASSRGRGTAVYEQYF. The CDR3 coding sequence is TGTGCCTCCTCGAGGGGAAGGGGGACAGCCGTCTACGAGCAGTACTTC.

This clonotype appeared a few times. The genes are TRBV11-2 and TRBJ1-2, with 8 bases identical to TRBD1. CDR1 and CDR2 (germline): SGHAT, FQNNGV. The trim removed 4 bases at V and 1 base at J, leaving 11 bases unmatched. The CDR3 has 17 residues. The DNA for the CDR3 is TGTGCCAGCAGCTCGACAGGGGTGTCCGGGAGTAACTATGGCTACACCTTC. This gives the protein CASSSTGVSGSNYGYTF.

The chain joins TRBV6-1 to TRBJ2-7; TRBD2 is a possible D gene (7 bases). Germline CDR1 and CDR2: MNHNS and SASEGT. The V end was cut by 10 bases, the J end by 2 bases, with 15 bases between. CDR3 length: 13 residues. This CDR3 reads CATGGTSTYEQYF. The CDR3 nucleotides are TGTGCCACCGGGGGGACATCTACCTACGAGCAGTACTTC.

This clonotype was counted many times. The gene calls are TRBV5-1 and TRBJ1-1; 7 bases map to TRBD1. Germline lookup yields CDR1 SGHRS and CDR2 YFSETQ. The CDR3 length is 13 residues. Trimming at V came to 4 bases and at J to 5 bases, leaving 5 bases not matched to a gene. CDR3 sequence reads: CASSRQGRTEAFF. CDR3 DNA sequence: TGCGCCAGCAGCAGACAGGGTCGGACTGAAGCTTTCTTT. Based on the CDR3 plus reference TRBV5-1 and TRBJ1-1, the full variable domain is KAGVTQTPRYLIKTRGQQVTLSCSPISGHRSVSWYQQTPGQGLQFLFEYFSETQRNKGNFPGRFSGRQFSNSRSEMNVSTLELGDSALYLCASSRQGRTEAFFGQGTRLTVV.

This clonotype was seen at least ten times. The J gene is TRBJ2-5, the V gene TRBV4-1, with D perhaps matching TRBD1 or TRBD2 (5 bases each). V lost 7 bases, J lost 2 bases, and 17 bases lay in between. The CDR3 sequence is 15 residues long. The germline CDR1 and CDR2 sequences are MGHRA and YSYEKL. The CDR3 loop reads CASTLTSGPQETQYF. CDR3 in DNA: TGCGCCAGCACCCTGACGTCGGGACCGCAAGAGACCCAGTACTTC.

This clonotype has ten or more counts. This sequence joins TRBV5-1 and TRBJ1-2, with D possibly being TRBD1 (5 bases). Germline lookup yields CDR1 SGHRS and CDR2 YFSETQ. The CDR3 has 14 residues. V was clipped by 2 bases and J by 6 bases, with 14 bases between them. For the CDR3, the DNA is TGCGCCAGCAGCTTAATGGGCAGGGTAGATGGCTACACCTTC. Its translation: CASSLMGRVDGYTF.

This clonotype was seen repeatedly, ten times or more. V is TRBV11-1 and J is TRBJ1-4; 7 bases line up with TRBD1. This CDR3 is built from 17 residues. Trimming removed 4 bases from V and 8 bases from J; junction bases left unmatched: 16. CDR1 is SGHAT, CDR2 FQDESV, per germline (reference sequence). In DNA form, the CDR3 reads TGTGCCAGCAGCTCACAACAGGGGAGGTGGGGTCACGAAAAACTGTTTTTT. Translating gives CASSSQQGRWGHEKLFF.

The rearrangement uses TRBV2 and TRBJ1-5; 7 bases line up with TRBD1. CDR1 and CDR2 from the germline V gene are SNHLY and FYNNEI. The CDR3 extends over 17 amino acids. The trim removed 3 bases at V and 0 bases at J, leaving 8 bases unmatched. The DNA of the CDR3 is TGTGCCAGCAGTGACCGTGACAGGGAATATAGCAATCAGCCCCAGCATTTT. Its protein product is CASSDRDREYSNQPQHF.

This clonotype was counted ten times or more. The V gene is TRBV2, the J gene TRBJ2-7; 7 positions agree with TRBD2. In germline, CDR1 is SNHLY, CDR2 FYNNEI. Trimming cost V 1 base and J 6 bases; bases outside gene matches: 3. The CDR3 length is 13 residues. The chain's CDR3 is CASSEDREGEQYF. The DNA for the CDR3 is TGTGCCAGCAGTGAAGATAGGGAGGGCGAGCAGTACTTC.

This clonotype was observed at least ten times. The chain has TRBV6-5 and TRBJ2-7; possibly TRBD2 for D (6 bases). V was pared by 5 bases and J by 2 bases, with 13 bases between. Germline V gene sequence: CDR1 MNHEY, CDR2 SVGAGI. The CDR3 consists of 14 residues. The CDR3 sequence is CASSTRLGPYEQYF. DNA for the CDR3: TGTGCCAGCAGTACCCGACTAGGGCCCTACGAGCAGTACTTC.

The V call is TRBV9, the J call TRBJ2-7, with D possibly TRBD1 on 5 matching bases. Germline-derived CDR1 and CDR2 are SGDLS and YYNGEE. The CDR3 length is 14 residues. The ends were cut back, 0 bases at V and 5 bases at J, with 12 bases in the middle. CDR3 in DNA: TGTGCCAGCAGCGTAGGGGCAGGGATGGACGAGCAGTACTTC. Translating it yields CASSVGAGMDEQYF.

This clonotype has ten or more counts. The V and J genes are TRBV11-2 and TRBJ2-5; TRBD1 aligns across 9 bases. With 5 bases clipped from V and 5 bases from J, the junction kept 12 bases outside the gene matches. This CDR3 has 16 amino acids. Germline V gene lookup returns CDR1 SGHAT and CDR2 FQNNGV. The CDR3 here is CASSMLRGQGGETQYF. CDR3 in DNA: TGTGCCAGCAGCATGCTGCGGGGACAGGGAGGGGAGACCCAGTACTTC.

This clonotype has a count of ten or more. The chain has TRBV19 and TRBJ1-2; D remains unclear. Per germline, CDR1 LNHDA and CDR2 SQIVND (reference sequence). V dropped 7 bases and J dropped 9 bases, with 18 bases sitting between them. This CDR3 is 13 amino acids long. The CDR3 loop is CASIPSSAGRYTF. In DNA, the CDR3 is TGTGCCAGTATCCCCTCTTCCGCGGGTCGCTACACCTTC.

This clonotype came up many times. The V call is TRBV20-1, the J call TRBJ1-5; weak D call: TRBD1 (6 bases). Germline lookup yields CDR1 DFQATT and CDR2 SNEGSKA (reference sequence). This CDR3 is 14 amino acids long. V was shortened by 4 bases and J by 2 bases, with 12 bases between the two germline ends. The CDR3 reads CSATRGMRNQPQHF. The CDR3 DNA sequence: TGCAGTGCTACCAGGGGCATGCGCAATCAGCCCCAGCATTTT.

This clonotype was seen ten or more times. It may be a read error: a sequence one base away is much more abundant. The chain has TRBV28 and TRBJ2-5; 9 positions agree with TRBD1. Germline assignment: CDR1 MDHEN and CDR2 SYDVKM. The CDR3 runs 15 residues. Here the CDR3 reads CASNGDRVYQETRYF. The CDR3 DNA follows: TGTGCCAGCAACGGGGACAGGGTGTACCAAGAGACCCGGTACTTC.

At least ten counts were recorded for this clonotype. This rearrangement joins TRBV20-1 to TRBJ2-7, with 11 nucleotides matching TRBD2. With 1 base clipped from V and 6 bases from J, the junction kept 5 bases outside the gene matches. The V gene's germline CDR1 is DFQATT and CDR2 SNEGSKA (reference sequence). The CDR3 has 14 amino acids. In nucleotides, the CDR3 is TGCAGTGCTAGAGTACTAGCGGGAGAAATCGAGCAGTACTTC. It specifies CSARVLAGEIEQYF.

This clonotype was seen at least ten times. The rearrangement joins TRBV19 to TRBJ2-7; D unclear. V was shortened by 5 bases and J by 1 base, with 9 bases between the two germline ends. The CDR3 totals 13 residues. Germline lookup yields CDR1 LNHDA and CDR2 SQIVND (reference sequence). The CDR3 DNA reads TGTGCCAGTAGTGTCGGTATATCCTACGAGCAGTACTTC. Protein sequence: CASSVGISYEQYF.

Remarks on this clonotype: With a much larger clone just one base away, this may be a read error. Since no conserved phenylalanine or tryptophan closes the CDR3, a read error is the likely cause. The V and J genes are TRBV19 and TRBJ1-5; D perhaps matches TRBD1 (6 bases). CDR3 length: 13 amino acids. Between the trimmed V and J ends, which lost 11 bases and 5 bases, there was a span of 16 bases. Germline lookup yields CDR1 LNHDA and CDR2 SQIVND (reference sequence). CDR3 amino acids: CAGAGTSDQPQHV. The CDR3 DNA reads TGTGCCGGGGCCGGGACAAGTGATCAGCCCCAGCATGTT.

In this sample, this clonotype turned up many times. The chain has TRBV15 and TRBJ1-1; unclear D gene. Trimming removed 0 bases at V and 1 base at J, with 3 bases between. Per germline, CDR1 LNHNV and CDR2 YYDKDF (reference sequence). The CDR3 extends over 13 amino acids. The CDR3 DNA is TGTGCCACCAGCAGAGAACCGAACACTGAAGCTTTCTTT. This translates into CATSREPNTEAFF. The entire variable domain, with the rest obtained from reference TRBV15 and TRBJ1-1, is as follows: DAMVIQNPRYQVTQFGKPVTLSCSQTLNHNVMYWYQQKSSQAPKLLFHYYDKDFNNEADTPDNFQSRRPNTSFCFLDIRSPGLGDTAMYLCATSREPNTEAFFGQGTRLTVV.

This clonotype showed up just a few times. The chain links TRBV12-3 or TRBV12-4 to TRBJ1-6; D call uncertain. The CDR3 length is 13 residues. V lost 3 bases and J 7 bases, leaving 7 bases between the germline ends. CDR3 sequence reads: CASSLKANSPLHF. CDR3 sequence (DNA): TGTGCCAGCAGTTTGAAGGCGAATTCACCCCTCCACTTT.

The genes are TRBV10-2 and TRBJ1-5, with 8 bases aligning to TRBD1. The CDR3 is made up of 14 amino acids. With 5 bases clipped from V and 6 bases from J, the junction kept 6 bases outside the gene matches. Germline loops: CDR1 WSHSY, CDR2 SAAADI. CDR3: CASSKDRVTQPQHF. The DNA for the CDR3 is TGCGCCAGCAGTAAGGACAGGGTAACTCAGCCCCAGCATTTT.